These T cell receptor beta chains were read from a single sample in a study of blood T cell repertoires in COVID-19. Assay used: immunoSEQ multiplex PCR; TCRdb lists only in-frame clones, some missing. Among 260,000 or so clones listed, around 88% were seen once. The sequenced material came from PBMCs or T cells enriched from blood (not recorded which). The receptors originated from a middle-aged woman with acute COVID-19. CDR3s include the opening cysteine and the closing phenylalanine or tryptophan. A D gene is named only where the DNA matches it firmly. Not every row has a clone size; where given, it reads once, few, many or a size class.

J: TRBJ2-1; V: TRBV24-1; size: NA; D: TRBD1; CDR3: CATSDSTGQSSYNEQFF; DNA: TGTGCCACCAGTGACTCAACGGGACAGAGCTCCTACAATGAGCAGTTCTTC
J: TRBJ1-3; V: TRBV4-1; size: once; D: NA; CDR3: CASSPGSTSRSGNTIYF; DNA: TGCGCCAGCAGCCCGGGTTCGACTAGCCGCTCTGGAAACACCATATATTTT
J: TRBJ1-3; V: TRBV6-1; size: few; D: NA; CDR3: CASSERVGRNGNTIYF; DNA: TGTGCCAGCAGTGAAAGGGTGGGGCGCAATGGAAACACCATATATTTT
J: TRBJ2-1; V: TRBV5-1; size: NA; D: NA; CDR3: CASSLEEEEFF; DNA: TGCGCCAGCAGCTTGGAAGAGGAAGAGTTCTTC
J: TRBJ1-1; V: TRBV11-2; size: NA; D: TRBD1; CDR3: CASSLVYRGQNTEAFF; DNA: TGTGCCAGCAGCTTAGTTTACAGGGGACAGAACACTGAAGCTTTCTTT
J: TRBJ2-7; V: TRBV7-8; size: NA; D: NA; CDR3: CASSDGQSSYEQYF; DNA: TGTGCCAGCAGCGATGGACAGTCCTCCTACGAGCAGTACTTC
J: TRBJ2-1; V: TRBV27; size: NA; D: TRBD2; CDR3: CASGEAGLGVDEQFF; DNA: TGTGCCAGCGGCGAAGCGGGACTAGGTGTAGATGAGCAGTTCTTC
J: TRBJ1-3; V: TRBV5-6; size: once; D: NA; CDR3: CASSSTGSSGNTIYF; DNA: TGTGCCAGCAGCTCAACAGGGAGCTCTGGAAACACCATATATTTT
J: TRBJ1-6; V: TRBV2; size: NA; D: NA; CDR3: CASSESGGQLPLHF; DNA: TGTGCCAGCAGTGAATCGGGGGGCCAGTTGCCCCTCCACTTT
J: TRBJ2-7; V: TRBV7-9; size: NA; D: TRBD2; CDR3: CASSLGLAGASEQYF; DNA: TGTGCCAGCAGCTTAGGACTAGCGGGAGCTTCCGAGCAGTACTTC
J: TRBJ1-2; V: TRBV28; size: NA; D: TRBD1; CDR3: CASSLLPWTGGGYTF; DNA: TGTGCCAGCAGTTTACTGCCATGGACAGGTGGTGGCTACACCTTC
J: TRBJ1-5; V: TRBV28; size: NA; D: TRBD1; CDR3: CASILEGDGTAQHF; DNA: TGTGCCAGCATCTTGGAGGGGGATGGGACAGCCCAGCATTTT
J: TRBJ2-5; V: TRBV7-9; size: NA; D: TRBD1; CDR3: CASSLTGTGGQETQYF; DNA: TGTGCCAGCAGCCTTACCGGGACAGGGGGGCAAGAGACCCAGTACTTC
J: TRBJ2-2; V: TRBV5-1; size: NA; D: NA; CDR3: CASSLDSMNTGELFF; DNA: TGCGCCAGCAGCTTGGACAGTATGAACACCGGGGAGCTGTTTTTT
J: TRBJ2-3; V: TRBV2; size: NA; D: NA; CDR3: CASRIFRQPDTQYF; DNA: TGTGCCAGCAGAATCTTCCGACAGCCAGATACGCAGTATTTT
J: TRBJ2-7; V: TRBV27; size: NA; D: NA; CDR3: CASSLAVRTGSYEQYF; DNA: TGTGCCAGCAGTTTAGCCGTACGGACGGGATCCTACGAGCAGTACTTC
J: TRBJ1-4; V: TRBV24-1; size: NA; D: NA; CDR3: CATSDPGGGTNEKLFF; DNA: TGTGCCACCAGTGACCCCGGGGGGGGAACTAATGAAAAACTGTTTTTT
J: TRBJ1-2; V: TRBV6-5; size: NA; D: NA; CDR3: CASRDRAANYGYTF; DNA: TGTGCCAGCAGGGACAGAGCAGCTAACTATGGCTACACCTTC
J: TRBJ2-2; V: TRBV7-9; size: NA; D: TRBD2; CDR3: CASSLALLAGGDTGELFF; DNA: TGTGCCAGCAGCTTAGCCCTACTAGCGGGAGGCGACACCGGGGAGCTGTTTTTT
J: TRBJ2-2; V: TRBV24-1; size: NA; D: NA; CDR3: CATSDFRGYTGELFF; DNA: TGTGCCACCAGTGATTTCCGGGGATACACCGGGGAGCTGTTTTTT
J: TRBJ2-1; V: TRBV28; size: NA; D: TRBD2; CDR3: CASSLRAGVQLNEQFF; DNA: TGTGCCAGCAGTTTACGAGCGGGAGTCCAATTGAATGAGCAGTTCTTC
J: TRBJ1-5; V: TRBV19; size: NA; D: NA; CDR3: CASTPGEGGNQPQHF; DNA: TGTGCCAGTACCCCGGGGGAGGGTGGCAATCAGCCCCAGCATTTT
J: TRBJ1-1; V: TRBV28; size: NA; D: NA; CDR3: CASTPNGSRKNTEAFF; DNA: TGTGCCAGCACGCCTAATGGTAGCAGAAAAAACACTGAAGCTTTCTTT
J: TRBJ1-4; V: TRBV30; size: NA; D: NA; CDR3: CAWSEQSGSKLFF; DNA: TGTGCCTGGAGTGAGCAGTCAGGTTCGAAACTGTTTTTT
J: TRBJ1-2; V: TRBV15; size: once; D: TRBD1; CDR3: CATSLDRGLGGYTF; DNA: TGTGCCACCTCCCTGGACAGGGGTCTTGGTGGCTACACCTTC
J: TRBJ2-7; V: TRBV19; size: NA; D: TRBD2; CDR3: CASSIDLWISGTTYEQYF; DNA: TGTGCCAGTAGTATAGATCTATGGATCAGCGGGACGACCTACGAGCAGTACTTC
J: TRBJ1-1; V: TRBV2; size: NA; D: TRBD1; CDR3: CASSLQGAENTEAFF; DNA: TGTGCCAGCAGCCTCCAGGGGGCAGAGAACACTGAAGCTTTCTTT
J: TRBJ1-3; V: TRBV7-6; size: NA; D: NA; CDR3: CASSLSLVGPASSGNTIYF; DNA: TGTGCCAGCAGCTTAAGCCTGGTCGGTCCAGCGAGCTCTGGAAACACCATATATTTT
J: TRBJ1-1; V: TRBV18; size: NA; D: NA; CDR3: CASSPQAKGPTEAFF; DNA: TGTGCCAGCTCACCACAAGCGAAGGGGCCCACTGAAGCTTTCTTT
J: TRBJ1-1; V: TRBV14; size: once; D: NA; CDR3: CASTQGLVTEAFF; DNA: TGTGCCAGCACCCAGGGACTTGTGACTGAAGCTTTCTTT
J: TRBJ1-3; V: TRBV27; size: few; D: NA; CDR3: CASSSNRVGGNTIYF; DNA: TGTGCCAGCAGTTCAAACAGGGTCGGTGGAAACACCATATATTTT
J: TRBJ2-1; V: TRBV18; size: NA; D: TRBD2; CDR3: CASSRGHGGSSYNEQFF; DNA: TGTGCCAGCTCACGCGGTCACGGCGGGAGCTCCTACAATGAGCAGTTCTTC
J: TRBJ1-4; V: TRBV2; size: NA; D: NA; CDR3: CASSRGGSATNEKLFF; DNA: TGTGCCAGCAGCCGGGGGGGGAGCGCAACTAATGAAAAACTGTTTTTT
J: TRBJ2-3; V: TRBV10-3; size: NA; D: NA; CDR3: CAIRGGSGIADTQYF; DNA: TGTGCCATCAGGGGGGGATCAGGGATTGCAGATACGCAGTATTTT
J: TRBJ2-1; V: TRBV18; size: NA; D: NA; CDR3: CASSPNPTGEQFF; DNA: TGTGCCAGCTCCCCCAACCCGACTGGTGAGCAGTTCTTC
J: TRBJ2-7; V: TRBV7-9; size: NA; D: NA; CDR3: CASSLRGGWGSSYEQYF; DNA: TGTGCCAGCAGCTTAAGAGGGGGTTGGGGGAGCTCCTACGAGCAGTACTTC
J: TRBJ2-3; V: TRBV13; size: NA; D: TRBD2; CDR3: CATKRSGSSVDTQYF; DNA: TGTGCCACTAAACGAAGCGGGAGTAGTGTAGATACGCAGTATTTT
J: TRBJ2-1; V: TRBV18; size: NA; D: TRBD2; CDR3: CASSPPGRDNNEQFF; DNA: TGTGCCAGCTCACCACCCGGGAGGGACAACAATGAGCAGTTCTTC
J: TRBJ1-2; V: TRBV3-1/TRBV3-2; size: NA; D: NA; CDR3: CASSQSSRAGGNYGYTF; DNA: TGTGCCAGCAGCCAATCGTCGCGGGCCGGGGGAAACTACGGCTACACCTTC
J: TRBJ1-2; V: TRBV10-1; size: few; D: TRBD1; CDR3: CASSEDRGYGYTF; DNA: TGCGCCAGCAGTGAGGACAGGGGCTATGGCTACACCTTC
J: TRBJ2-3; V: TRBV11-3; size: NA; D: NA; CDR3: CASSLGRSYTDTQYF; DNA: TGTGCCAGCAGCTTGGGGCGGTCCTACACAGATACGCAGTATTTT
J: TRBJ1-3; V: TRBV28; size: once; D: NA; CDR3: CASSKTGRSGNTIYF; DNA: TGTGCCAGCAGTAAAACAGGCCGCTCTGGAAACACCATATATTTT
J: TRBJ2-1; V: TRBV28; size: NA; D: NA; CDR3: CASSPVDNEQFF; DNA: TGTGCCAGCAGCCCGGTTGACAATGAGCAGTTCTTC
J: TRBJ2-1; V: TRBV28; size: NA; D: TRBD2; CDR3: CASSFRGRAKNEQFF; DNA: TGTGCCAGCAGTTTTCGGGGGAGGGCCAAAAATGAGCAGTTCTTC
J: TRBJ2-1; V: TRBV14; size: NA; D: TRBD2; CDR3: CASSLSGLASYNEQFF; DNA: TGTGCCAGCAGCCTTAGCGGACTAGCGAGTTACAATGAGCAGTTCTTC
J: TRBJ2-3; V: TRBV28; size: NA; D: TRBD2; CDR3: CASSLSTSGTGLDTQYF; DNA: TGTGCCAGCAGTTTAAGTACTAGCGGGACGGGTTTGGATACGCAGTATTTT
J: TRBJ2-1; V: TRBV9; size: few; D: TRBD2; CDR3: CASSADTSATSYNEQFF; DNA: TGTGCCAGCAGCGCCGACACTAGCGCTACCTCCTACAATGAGCAGTTCTTC
J: TRBJ1-5; V: TRBV28; size: NA; D: NA; CDR3: CASSLLGSYQPQHF; DNA: TGTGCCAGCAGTTTATTGGGCAGCTATCAGCCCCAGCATTTT
J: TRBJ2-1; V: TRBV7-3; size: NA; D: NA; CDR3: CASSLQAGAYNEQFF; DNA: TGTGCCAGCAGCTTACAGGCAGGGGCCTACAATGAGCAGTTCTTC
J: TRBJ1-5; V: TRBV5-6; size: NA; D: TRBD1; CDR3: CASSLSTGGLGQPQHF; DNA: TGTGCCAGCAGCTTGTCTACAGGGGGCCTAGGGCAGCCCCAGCATTTT
J: TRBJ2-1; V: TRBV13; size: NA; D: NA; CDR3: CASSPGQNQEQFF; DNA: TGTGCCAGCAGCCCCGGACAGAATCAAGAGCAGTTCTTC
J: TRBJ2-1; V: TRBV20-1; size: NA; D: TRBD2; CDR3: CSASLGGSREQFF; DNA: TGCAGTGCTAGTCTCGGCGGGAGCAGGGAGCAGTTCTTC
J: TRBJ2-1; V: TRBV7-9; size: NA; D: TRBD2; CDR3: CASSPRGLAGGPGQFF; DNA: TGTGCCAGCAGCCCCAGGGGACTAGCGGGAGGGCCTGGGCAGTTCTTC
J: TRBJ2-1; V: TRBV12-3/TRBV12-4; size: NA; D: NA; CDR3: CASSLLGWQFF; DNA: TGTGCCAGCAGTTTACTCGGGTGGCAGTTCTTC
J: TRBJ1-5; V: TRBV7-2; size: NA; D: NA; CDR3: CASSLDQGVQPQHF; DNA: TGTGCCAGCAGCTTAGATCAGGGTGTACAGCCCCAGCATTTT
J: TRBJ2-6; V: TRBV30; size: NA; D: NA; CDR3: CAWSRSGANVLTF; DNA: TGTGCCTGGAGTCGGTCGGGGGCCAACGTCCTGACTTTC
J: TRBJ2-1; V: TRBV30; size: NA; D: TRBD2; CDR3: CAWGGGNEQFF; DNA: TGTGCCTGGGGGGGAGGGAATGAGCAGTTCTTC
J: TRBJ1-5; V: TRBV19; size: NA; D: TRBD1; CDR3: CASGQGVNQPQHF; DNA: TGTGCTTCGGGGCAGGGGGTCAATCAGCCCCAGCATTTT
J: TRBJ2-2; V: TRBV4-3; size: NA; D: TRBD1; CDR3: CASSSGQGKSGELFF; DNA: TGCGCCAGCAGCTCTGGACAGGGGAAGTCCGGGGAGCTGTTTTTT
J: TRBJ2-7; V: TRBV5-1; size: once; D: TRBD1; CDR3: CASTRDRAYEQYF; DNA: TGCGCCAGCACGCGGGACAGGGCCTACGAGCAGTACTTC